The source of this TCR beta chain is a study of T cell changes during pregnancy in multiple sclerosis. Clones were sequenced by immunoSEQ multiplex PCR, and TCRdb holds only the in-frame ones, with some missing. The top ten hold approximately 1.4% of the sample, which has about 69,000 clones, approximately 90% seen once. The CDR3 loop spans 15 amino acids. Trimming shortened V by 4 bases and J by 10 bases, and 20 bases separated the two germline ends. Germline V gene sequence: CDR1 SGHTA, CDR2 FQGNSA. The sample here was peripheral blood, taken in the third trimester of pregnancy. The chain uses TRBV7-2 and TRBJ2-1, with a tentative D call TRBD2 (5 bases). The sequence derives from a female donor with multiple sclerosis, enrolled in a pregnancy study. The CDR3 DNA reads as TGTGCCAGCAGCTCCGGGTCAACCCTGTGGAGGGAGCAGTTCTTC. This encodes CASSSGSTLWREQFF.